This TCR beta chain was obtained from a study of cytomegalovirus exposure and HLA in healthy donors (dated by TCRdb to the late 2010s). General notes on the study: According to an earlier analysis of 587 of the donors, 150 million to 200 million T cells yielded 95 million to 140 million unique TCR beta sequences and less than 300 Gb of sequence data. Approximately 300 gigabases of sequencing data and approximately 91 million unique TCR sequences made up an early release that covered approximately 620 HLA-typed donors. Among the roughly 410 genotyped donors, around 81% belonged to the genetic ancestry cluster associated with self-reported Caucasian donors. The study was designed to test whether signatures of past pathogen exposure could be identified by cataloging public T cell receptors. Using immunosequencing, the study profiled T cell repertoires from approximately 700 subjects and related those repertoires to cytomegalovirus serostatus. A separate validation cohort of over 95 different subjects was used in addition to the approximately 640-subject first cohort. High-throughput TCR immunosequencing, statistical association of individual TCRs with disease status, and machine learning were combined to predict cytomegalovirus infection status. In a later analysis, previously published TCR beta repertoires from about 640 donors were re-analyzed and high-resolution HLA genotyping was added so that TCR occurrence patterns could be studied. The later analysis used no new phenotypic data to find candidate immune exposures, relying instead on TCR beta sequences and their occurrence across donors. An earlier analysis of about 600 of the donors used high-throughput TCR beta sequencing to judge whether each TCR beta V gene segment behaved as functional or pseudogenic. Donor age, sex, ethnicity and CMV serostatus were compiled alongside the repertoire data. A later genetic analysis took genome-wide SNP genotypes for 398 of the 666 donors and used that subset as a discovery cohort. Every discovery cohort repertoire had been produced on one sequencing platform. Both class I and class II loci were covered by HLA typing, at four-digit resolution. Typing coverage differed by locus: A, B, C, DRB1 and DQB1 were typed in roughly 620-630 donors, DQA1 in 522, DPA1 in some 600, and DPB1 in 400 to 490. Because of strong linkage in the cohort, a few DR-DQ haplotypes were treated as single units for association and clustering. On average, around 200,000 unique TCR beta nucleotide sequences were sequenced per donor among some 420 genotyped donors of the cohort, with roughly 18% of those sequences being non-productive.

Worth noting for this clone: Its antigen is not yet known. No base-level quality is on record; no much larger clone is a single base apart.

In total, 600 or so healthy bone marrow donors made up the cohort. At the time of sampling, all cohort members were nominally healthy, though unrecorded immune exposures were likely present. The donor was CMV seronegative and belonged to the group of roughly 330 seronegative cohort members. A peripheral blood sample was provided by each donor, and peripheral blood mononuclear cells were used for TCR beta sequencing. The Qiagen DNeasy Blood Extraction Kit was used to extract genomic DNA from the blood cell samples. Spanning cysteine to phenylalanine, the CDR3 consists of 15 amino acids. Of all the DNA, just the CDR3 is kept, 45 bases in frame from base 1. Relative to germline, V is missing 6 bases and J is missing 2 bases, with 8 bases of the junction outside any gene match. CDR1 is given as MNHNS and CDR2 as SASEGT, both from the germline V gene. The library was built by means of the immunoSEQ multiplex PCR assay. For the multiplex PCR, a mixture combining 60 forward primers for TCR Vbeta segments and 13 reverse primers for TCR Jbeta segments was used. The CDR3 region of rearranged TCR beta genes was amplified from genomic DNA by a multiplex PCR assay. The Illumina HiSeq System was used to sequence the amplified TCR beta libraries as 87-base-pair reads. As for the original processing: In a later analysis, 77 million or so unique TCR beta chains were counted across the roughly 610 repertoires, and approximately 11 million of these chains were shared by at least two donors. Raw reads were error-corrected and collapsed into unique sequences with a nearest-neighbor algorithm that merged closely related sequences to remove PCR and sequencing errors. CDR3 sequences were aligned to IMGT reference sequences to assign V, D and J gene segments. For a sequence to be retained, a match of at least six nucleotides was required to both a V gene segment and a J gene segment. A rearrangement counted as productive if the CDR3 had no stop codons and remained in frame with V and J, and every other rearrangement counted as non-productive. CDR3 was defined by IMGT convention, running from the second conserved V-encoded cysteine to the conserved J-encoded phenylalanine. The earlier analysis of about 500 of the donors excluded sequences that lacked an unambiguous match to a single V gene segment. An earlier analysis of several hundred of the donors called V segments functional above 56.7% productive rearrangements and segregating when the between-donor standard deviation exceeded 5%. A statistical classification framework was built to diagnose cytomegalovirus status from the catalog of TCR beta chain sequences. V and J gene assignment, in a later analysis, came from comparing TCR nucleotide sequences with IMGT/GENE-DB human TR gene sequences. In a later analysis, CDR3 sequences and most-parsimonious VDJ recombination scenarios were assigned using the TCRdist pipeline. In a later analysis, each TCR beta chain was defined by its CDR3 amino acid sequence together with its V-gene family, and reads lacking a unique V-gene family were excluded. To address suspected cross-contamination and a sequencing artifact, a later analysis removed around 600 highly shared, low-generation-probability nucleotide sequences. For each public chain, a later analysis derived a clonal expansion index from normalized ranks of inferred template counts within each repertoire. Generation probabilities in a later analysis came from a VDJ recombination model fitted to out-of-frame rearrangements, and those results were checked against IGoR. A later analysis scored TCR-TCR, TCR-HLA and TCR-CMV co-occurrence with hypergeometric tests, applying a repertoire-size bias correction to TCR pairs. In a later analysis, false discovery rates were estimated by permuting HLA or CMV assignments 20 times. A later analysis grouped co-occurring TCRs with DBSCAN, adding TCRdist sequence similarity when clustering within HLA-allele-positive subsets. Co-occurrence clustering excluded repertoires with fewer than 30,000 or more than 120,000 public chains, plus five with anomalous nucleotide sharing. The table comes from immuneACCESS by way of TCRdb, which keeps in-frame sequences with V and J called. Part of the clones is missing from these tables; in studies checked, under half for an unresolved V gene and the rest for unknown reasons. Clone size and the V and J calls come from that table; the DNA yielded D and trimming. Counted in this sample were around 130,000 clones; more than 65% of them appeared once. Roughly 3% of the sample belongs to the ten largest clones.

Here is what the overall study found, with its caveats: In a later genetic analysis, fewer N-insertions in productive TCRs were reported among donors in an Asian-associated ancestry cluster than the roughly 670-donor mean. Most CMV-associated TCR beta chains appeared to be HLA-restricted in a later analysis, and the HLA associations seemed to be driven largely by CMV exposure. In a later analysis, HLA-associated TCR beta chains were found to be more clonally expanded and to have lower generation probabilities than equally common non-associated chains. Some IMGT-functional V segments, including TRBV6-2 and TRBV6-3, could not be told apart with the 87-base-pair reads, so those segments were excluded. Because HLA typing was unavailable for some donors at each locus, only the typed subset was used in association tests. V-gene and J-gene trimming of TCR beta chains was associated with a missense DCLRE1C variant in a later genetic analysis, and the association was replicated in an independent cohort. When HLA alleles, especially DR and DQ, strongly co-occurred, TCR associations were difficult to assign to individual alleles. According to the authors, the approach could potentially be generalized to other disease states and immunological phenotypes. Most TCR sequences were seen in very few donors, while some public TCRs were found in many individuals. The presence/absence analyses assumed that sequencing depth was roughly uniform across donors, and that assumption may not be true. Specific HLA alleles were associated with roughly 17,000 TCR beta sequences at a false discovery rate of 0.05 in a later analysis. This cohort had only TCR beta chains sequenced, and the lack of alpha or paired-chain data limited which features could be detected. In the study, some 180 TCR beta chains were listed as associated with cytomegalovirus. For the cohort, immune exposure information was limited to CMV serostatus. According to a later analysis, parvovirus B19, influenza, CMV and Epstein-Barr virus appeared linked to several top co-occurrence clusters. Correlated functional status among segregating V segments might be attributable to linkage disequilibrium, but an unknown experimental factor could not be ruled out. In an earlier analysis of approximately 590 of the donors, most TCR beta V segments appeared in productive rearrangements about 87% or about 30% of the time, broadly matching IMGT annotations. A further reported finding was that TCR beta sequences accurately predicted the HLA-A and HLA-B alleles for most subjects in the first cohort. A cluster of highly shared sequence variants was judged likely to be a technical artifact of the sequencing pipeline. In a later analysis, TCR association rates were found to vary across HLA loci, with the most associated TCRs seen for DRB1 alleles and the fewest for HLA-C alleles. A few of the identified cytomegalovirus-associated TCR beta chains were confirmed in vitro to be specific for cytomegalovirus antigens. Cytomegalovirus status was reported to be diagnosed by the classifier with high specificity and sensitivity in both the original and validation cohorts. Approximately 18 rarely observed V segments, including chromosome 9 orphons, were excluded from the earlier analysis of 550 to 700 of the donors because counts were too low.

The rearrangement combines TRBV6-1 with TRBJ1-2; 8 bases in the junction line up with TRBD1. Sequenced input: PBMCs. This clonotype was obtained from a man aged 50-60 years in good health and CMV-seronegative. The DNA sequence is as follows: TGTGCCAGCAGCCCGTCGGGACAGGAGAACTATGGCTACACCTTC. This translates into CASSPSGQENYGYTF.